Included here is one T cell receptor (beta chain) sequence, with context. Its antigen is still unknown. TCRdb reprocessed the RT-PCR reads via MiXCR and lists one record per CDR3 protein. The data hold more than 700,000 distinct CDR3 sequences, with approximately 22% observed a single time. The sample belongs to a study of response to subunit inactivated influenza vaccine. Regarding the study as a whole: After each seasonal influenza vaccination, few new T cells are recruited, the authors suggested.

Germline CDR1 and CDR2: SGHNT and YYREEE (reference sequence). Trimming cost V 6 bases and J 3 bases, with 19 bases left between them. There are 15 residues in the CDR3. The sequence was obtained from a man between 45 and 60 years old who received an inactivated influenza vaccine. This specimen consisted of PBMCs from blood, obtained roughly 5 days after vaccination. The chain employs TRBV5-4 and TRBJ2-7; D is perhaps TRBD1 (6 bases). CDR3 amino acids: CASTSWGQPFYEQYF. CDR3 nucleotide sequence: TGTGCCAGCACCTCGTGGGGACAACCCTTCTACGAGCAGTACTTC.